The 12 T cell receptor beta chains listed next were all sequenced from one sample in a study of vaccination and CD4 T cells after COVID-19. Scientists ran DNA taken from cultured CD4+ T cells through the Oncomine TCR Beta short-read assay for sequencing. TCRdb recomputed calls from the PCR reads with MiXCR, one row per CDR3 protein. The sample holds some 2,000 distinct CDR3 sequences, under 80% seen once. Treatment indicated: roughly ten-day PBMC culture with coronavirus spike peptide pools or control peptides (ViraFEST assay). Unexposed donor CD4+ T cells predated the COVID-19 pandemic, collected 2011-2018. No antigen is known for these receptors. Material for sequencing was CD4+ T cells from blood, cultured in vitro. These receptors were taken from a human donor in good health.

This clonotype was detected a few times. The chain couples TRBV28 to TRBJ1-1; D is undetermined. V lost 0 bases to trimming and J lost 10 bases, with 9 bases between them. The CDR3 length is 12 residues. CDR1 MDHEN and CDR2 SYDVKM come from the germline V gene. Here the CDR3 DNA reads TGTGCCAGCAGTTTATGGCAGGCCACAGCTTTCTTT. The encoded protein is CASSLWQATAFF. Based on the CDR3 plus reference TRBV28 and TRBJ1-1, the full variable domain is DVKVTQSSRYLVKRTGEKVFLECVQDMDHENMFWYRQDPGLGLRLIYFSYDVKMKEKGDIPEGYSVSREKKERFSLILESASTNQTSMYLCASSLWQATAFFGQGTRLTVV.

The CDR3 protein is CASSLVGLATGETQYF. The CDR3 DNA sequence: TGTGCCAGCAGCTTAGTGGGGCTAGCCACAGGGGAGACCCAGTACTTC. V is TRBV11-2 and J is TRBJ2-5, with D perhaps TRBD1 (6 bases). The ends were cut back, 1 base at V and 5 bases at J, with 17 bases in the middle. Germline loops: CDR1 SGHAT, CDR2 FQNNGV. This CDR3 has 16 residues.

This clonotype has only a few counts. The J gene is TRBJ1-5, the V gene TRBV6-1; possibly TRBD1 for D (6 bases). The CDR3 runs 15 residues. Germline V CDR1 and CDR2: MNHNS, SASEGT. Trimming took off 6 bases at V and 6 bases at J, with 18 bases between the two ends. CDR3 nucleotides: TGTGCCAGCAGCCGAGGGGGGGACGGGGGTCAGCCCCAGCATTTT. Translating gives CASSRGGDGGQPQHF.

This clonotype was seen a handful of times. The chain recombines TRBV6-1 with TRBJ2-3; the match to TRBD2 covers 7 bases. J gave up 6 bases and V 8 bases, and 20 bases lay outside the gene matches. CDR1 and CDR2 from the germline V gene are MNHNS and SASEGT. The CDR3 is 17 residues long. CDR3 sequence reads: CASSFWGSGANADTQYF. The CDR3 nucleotides read TGTGCCAGCTCATTTTGGGGGAGCGGGGCTAATGCGGATACGCAGTATTTT.

The chain carries TRBV7-2 and TRBJ2-7; tentatively, D is TRBD1 or TRBD2 (5 bases each). V was cut by 1 base and J by 0 bases, with 7 bases left in between. Germline V lookup: CDR1 SGHTA, CDR2 FQGNSA. The CDR3 length is 14 residues. Here the CDR3 reads CASSLGGISYEQYF. The DNA for the CDR3 is TGTGCCAGCAGCTTAGGGGGGATCTCCTACGAGCAGTACTTC. Together with reference TRBV7-2 and TRBJ2-7, the CDR3 gives the full variable domain: GAGVSQSPSNKVTEKGKDVELRCDPISGHTALYWYRQSLGQGLEFLIYFQGNSAPDKSGLPSDRFSAERTGGSVSTLTIQRTQQEDSAVYLCASSLGGISYEQYFGPGTRLTVT.

The genes are TRBV20-1 and TRBJ2-3, with 12 bases aligning to TRBD2. Unmatched junction bases numbered 8, after V lost 6 bases and J lost 4 bases. The CDR3 extends over 15 amino acids. The germline gives CDR1 DFQATT, CDR2 SNEGSKA (reference sequence). The DNA of the CDR3 is TGCAGTGCCCCGCCTAGCGGGGGGGCATCAGATACGCAGTATTTT. Translating gives CSAPPSGGASDTQYF.

The chain uses TRBV7-2 and TRBJ1-2; no definite D call. Looked up from germline, CDR1 is SGHTA and CDR2 is FQGNSA. The CDR3 covers 12 residues. Between the trimmed V and J ends, which lost 2 bases and 5 bases, there was a span of 6 bases. CDR3 protein: CASSLQAYGYTF. CDR3 nucleotides: TGTGCCAGCAGCTTACAGGCTTATGGCTACACCTTC.

This rearrangement joins TRBV6-5 to TRBJ2-7; unclear D gene. Germline CDR1 reads MNHEY; CDR2 reads SVGAGI. Trimming stripped 2 bases from V and 0 bases from J, with 14 bases between. The length of the CDR3 is 16 residues. CDR3 bases: TGTGCCAGCAGTTACGCGTCAGACCTGGCCTCCTACGAGCAGTACTTC. It is translated as CASSYASDLASYEQYF.

This clonotype was observed a few times. The rearrangement uses TRBV15 and TRBJ2-5, with D possibly being TRBD1 (5 bases). The CDR3 extends over 13 amino acids. CDR1 LNHNV and CDR2 YYDKDF come from the germline V gene (reference sequence). V was shortened by 0 bases and J by 3 bases, with 5 bases between the two germline ends. CDR3 sequence: CATSRDREETQYF. DNA of the CDR3: TGTGCCACCAGCAGAGACAGGGAAGAGACCCAGTACTTC.

Only a few counts were recorded for this clonotype. The V and J genes are TRBV11-2 and TRBJ2-3, with D uncertain. Germline V gene data show CDR1 as SGHAT and CDR2 as FQNNGV. The CDR3 totals 12 residues. V was clipped by 5 bases and J by 3 bases, with 6 bases between them. The CDR3 region is CASSLRTDTQYF. CDR3 bases: TGTGCCAGCAGCCTTAGGACAGATACGCAGTATTTT.

The CDR3 DNA reads as TGTGCCACCAGTGAGAACGGGGGGCAGGAAGCTTTCTTT. This gives the protein CATSENGGQEAFF. V and J are TRBV24-1 and TRBJ1-1, with D maybe TRBD1 (6 bases). Germline V gene sequence: CDR1 KGHDR, CDR2 SFDVKD. With 4 bases removed from V and 8 bases from J, the gap between germline ends came to 13 bases. The CDR3 has 13 amino acids.

Here the CDR3 reads CASSGGGSGQFF. The CDR3 coding sequence is TGCGCCAGCAGTGGAGGCGGGAGTGGGCAGTTCTTC. The chain carries TRBV10-1 and TRBJ2-1; 7 bases align to TRBD2. With 4 bases clipped from V and 12 bases from J, the junction kept 6 bases outside the gene matches. The CDR3 totals 12 residues. Germline V gene lookup returns CDR1 WNHNN and CDR2 SYGVQD (reference sequence).